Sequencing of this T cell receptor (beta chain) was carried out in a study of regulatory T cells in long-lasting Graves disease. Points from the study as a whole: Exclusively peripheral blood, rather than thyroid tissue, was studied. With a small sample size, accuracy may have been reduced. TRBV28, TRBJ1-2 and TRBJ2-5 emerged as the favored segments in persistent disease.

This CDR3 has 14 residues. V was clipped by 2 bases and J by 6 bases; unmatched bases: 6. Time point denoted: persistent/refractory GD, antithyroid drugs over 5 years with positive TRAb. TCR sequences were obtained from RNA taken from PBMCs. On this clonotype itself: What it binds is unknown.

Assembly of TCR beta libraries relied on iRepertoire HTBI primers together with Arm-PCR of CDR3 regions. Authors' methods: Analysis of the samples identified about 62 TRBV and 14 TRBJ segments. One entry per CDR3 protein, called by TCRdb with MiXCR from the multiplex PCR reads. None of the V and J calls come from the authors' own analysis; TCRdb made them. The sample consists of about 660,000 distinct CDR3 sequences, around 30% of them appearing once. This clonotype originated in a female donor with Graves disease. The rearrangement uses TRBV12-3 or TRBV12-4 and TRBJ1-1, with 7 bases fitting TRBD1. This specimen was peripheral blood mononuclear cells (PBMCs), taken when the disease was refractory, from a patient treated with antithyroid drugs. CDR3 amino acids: CASSLLGQVPEAFF. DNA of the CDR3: TGTGCCAGCAGTTTACTCGGACAGGTACCTGAAGCTTTCTTT.